The rows below give T cell receptor beta chains drawn from one sample of a study of cytomegalovirus exposure and HLA in healthy donors. TCRdb's table, derived via immunoSEQ multiplex PCR, lists solely in-frame clones and lacks some. This sample yields some 91,000 clones, of which around 80% are seen a single time; around 0.76% belongs to the top ten. Input material: PBMCs. The receptors derive from a woman aged 60-70 years in good health and CMV-seronegative. Each CDR3 is given with its conserved first and last residue. The order of the fields is CDR3 protein, CDR3 DNA, V gene, clone size, D gene, J gene. D genes are given only for firm matches. Clone size, where shown, is once, few, many, or a class for clones that have expanded.

CDR3: CASLRTGTNTGELFF; DNA: TGTGCCAGCCTTAGGACAGGGACGAACACCGGGGAGCTGTTTTTT; V: TRBV6-5; size: NA; D: TRBD1; J: TRBJ2-2
CDR3: CASSSKGAGTDTQYF; DNA: TGCGCCAGCAGCTCGAAGGGGGCCGGCACAGATACGCAGTATTTT; V: TRBV5-1; size: NA; D: TRBD1; J: TRBJ2-3
CDR3: CASSQGTASYEQYF; DNA: TGTGCCAGCAGCCAAGGGACTGCCTCCTACGAGCAGTACTTC; V: TRBV9; size: NA; D: NA; J: TRBJ2-7
CDR3: CASSPPGLAGAGELFF; DNA: TGTGCCAGCTCACCACCGGGACTAGCGGGAGCCGGGGAGCTGTTTTTT; V: TRBV18; size: NA; D: TRBD2; J: TRBJ2-2
CDR3: CAWSVRQEPPYEQYF; DNA: TGTGCCTGGAGTGTACGACAGGAGCCTCCCTACGAGCAGTACTTC; V: TRBV30; size: NA; D: NA; J: TRBJ2-7
CDR3: CASSLEIVEAYEQYF; DNA: TGTGCCAGCAGCTTAGAGATAGTAGAAGCCTACGAGCAGTACTTC; V: TRBV7-2; size: NA; D: NA; J: TRBJ2-7
CDR3: CSVGGPRISYTF; DNA: TGCAGCGTTGGGGGGCCTCGTATTAGCTACACCTTC; V: TRBV29-1; size: NA; D: NA; J: TRBJ1-2
CDR3: CASSSRGRAHGYTF; DNA: TGTGCCAGCAGCTCCAGGGGGCGTGCGCATGGCTACACCTTC; V: TRBV13; size: NA; D: TRBD1; J: TRBJ1-2
CDR3: CAIRGRQGSSYEQYF; DNA: TGTGCCATCAGGGGGCGGCAGGGGAGCTCCTACGAGCAGTACTTC; V: TRBV10-3; size: NA; D: NA; J: TRBJ2-7
CDR3: CASSGRAGDNTEAFF; DNA: TGCGCCAGCAGCGGAAGGGCAGGGGACAACACTGAAGCTTTCTTT; V: TRBV5-1; size: NA; D: NA; J: TRBJ1-1
CDR3: CSPWTGGQPQHF; DNA: TGCAGCCCGTGGACAGGGGGCCAGCCCCAGCATTTT; V: TRBV29-1; size: NA; D: TRBD1; J: TRBJ1-5
CDR3: CATEIQGRGGTDTQYF; DNA: TGTGCCACCGAAATCCAGGGGCGCGGTGGGACAGATACGCAGTATTTT; V: TRBV15; size: NA; D: NA; J: TRBJ2-3
CDR3: CASRSGTEAFF; DNA: TGTGCCAGCAGAAGCGGCACTGAAGCTTTCTTT; V: TRBV6-1; size: NA; D: NA; J: TRBJ1-1
CDR3: CASSQTANTEAFF; DNA: TGCGCCAGCAGCCAGACAGCGAACACTGAAGCTTTCTTT; V: TRBV5-1; size: NA; D: NA; J: TRBJ1-1
CDR3: CASSVRSGERPYGYTF; DNA: TGTGCCAGCAGTGTCAGGTCGGGGGAAAGACCCTATGGCTACACCTTC; V: TRBV2; size: NA; D: NA; J: TRBJ1-2
CDR3: CASSSGREGTEAFF; DNA: TGTGCCAGCAGCTCCGGACGGGAGGGCACTGAAGCTTTCTTT; V: TRBV11-3; size: NA; D: NA; J: TRBJ1-1
CDR3: CASSTNREGYTDTQYF; DNA: TGTGCCAGTAGTACCAACAGGGAGGGCTACACAGATACGCAGTATTTT; V: TRBV19; size: once; D: NA; J: TRBJ2-3
CDR3: CASSLPGQGIYEQYF; DNA: TGTGCCAGCAGCTTACCGGGACAGGGGATATACGAGCAGTACTTC; V: TRBV5-6; size: NA; D: TRBD1; J: TRBJ2-7
CDR3: CASSLAPLADEQFF; DNA: TGTGCCAGCAGCTTAGCGCCGTTGGCGGATGAGCAGTTCTTC; V: TRBV7-6; size: NA; D: NA; J: TRBJ2-1
CDR3: CASSRLAGETYEQYF; DNA: TGTGCCAGCAGCCGACTAGCGGGAGAGACCTACGAGCAGTACTTC; V: TRBV5-4; size: NA; D: TRBD2; J: TRBJ2-7
CDR3: CASSRDGEVNYGYTF; DNA: TGCGCCAGCAGCCGCGACGGGGAGGTTAACTATGGCTACACCTTC; V: TRBV5-1; size: NA; D: NA; J: TRBJ1-2
CDR3: CASSTLGGAVSYEQYF; DNA: TGTGCCAGCAGCACCCTTGGGGGGGCGGTCTCCTACGAGCAGTACTTC; V: TRBV7-8; size: NA; D: NA; J: TRBJ2-7
CDR3: CASSPGQGGSTEAFF; DNA: TGTGCCAGCAGCCCCGGACAGGGGGGGAGCACTGAAGCTTTCTTT; V: TRBV9; size: once; D: TRBD1; J: TRBJ1-1
CDR3: CASSLYAGLVAKNIQYF; DNA: TGTGCCAGCAGCTTATACGCAGGGCTGGTGGCCAAAAACATTCAGTACTTC; V: TRBV7-6; size: NA; D: NA; J: TRBJ2-4
CDR3: CASSVGSGLDTGELFF; DNA: TGTGCCAGCAGCGTAGGGTCAGGGCTGGACACCGGGGAGCTGTTTTTT; V: TRBV9; size: NA; D: NA; J: TRBJ2-2
CDR3: CASSFGTGVNTEAFF; DNA: TGTGCCAGCAGCTTTGGGACAGGGGTTAACACTGAAGCTTTCTTT; V: TRBV5-6; size: NA; D: TRBD1; J: TRBJ1-1
CDR3: CASSYSSGTANSPLHF; DNA: TGTGCCAGCAGTTACTCTTCCGGGACAGCCAATTCACCCCTCCACTTT; V: TRBV6-5; size: NA; D: TRBD1; J: TRBJ1-6
CDR3: CASSLVGGAEGYTF; DNA: TGCGCCAGCAGCTTGGTAGGGGGGGCTGAGGGCTACACCTTC; V: TRBV5-1; size: once; D: NA; J: TRBJ1-2
CDR3: CASSSTGRYEQYF; DNA: TGTGCCAGCAGCTCGACAGGGCGTTACGAGCAGTACTTC; V: TRBV5-6; size: once; D: TRBD1; J: TRBJ2-7
CDR3: CASSLEPGHSTGGYTF; DNA: TGTGCCAGCAGCTTGGAGCCAGGTCATTCAACTGGTGGCTACACCTTC; V: TRBV5-6; size: NA; D: NA; J: TRBJ1-2
CDR3: CASSQAATNEKLFF; DNA: TGTGCCAGCAGCCAAGCCGCAACTAATGAAAAACTGTTTTTT; V: TRBV6-6; size: few; D: NA; J: TRBJ1-4
CDR3: CASSPQGAGTDTQYF; DNA: TGTGCCAGCTCACCACAGGGGGCTGGGACAGATACGCAGTATTTT; V: TRBV18; size: few; D: TRBD1; J: TRBJ2-3
CDR3: CASSFYSGTSGGAPNNEQFF; DNA: TGTGCCAGCAGCTTTTATTCCGGGACTAGCGGGGGGGCCCCCAACAATGAGCAGTTCTTC; V: TRBV9; size: NA; D: TRBD2; J: TRBJ2-1
CDR3: CASETGVYGYTF; DNA: TGTGCCAGCGAGACAGGGGTCTATGGCTACACCTTC; V: TRBV6-1; size: NA; D: TRBD1; J: TRBJ1-2
CDR3: CASSASGGPGETQYF; DNA: TGTGCCAGCAGCGCTAGCGGGGGGCCAGGCGAGACCCAGTACTTC; V: TRBV9; size: NA; D: TRBD2; J: TRBJ2-5
CDR3: CASSAGTGIGGYTF; DNA: TGTGCCAGCAGCGCCGGGACAGGGATCGGTGGCTACACCTTC; V: TRBV28; size: NA; D: TRBD1; J: TRBJ1-2
CDR3: CASSVGAGVGWDEQYF; DNA: TGTGCCAGCAGCGTAGGAGCGGGAGTCGGTTGGGACGAGCAGTACTTC; V: TRBV9; size: NA; D: TRBD2; J: TRBJ2-7
CDR3: CASSFEAGQGLEQYF; DNA: TGTGCCAGCAGCTTCGAGGCCGGGCAGGGTCTCGAGCAGTACTTC; V: TRBV5-4; size: NA; D: NA; J: TRBJ2-7
CDR3: CASSSPGGDEQYF; DNA: TGTGCCAGCAGTTCCCCAGGGGGCGACGAGCAGTACTTC; V: TRBV6-5; size: NA; D: TRBD1; J: TRBJ2-7
CDR3: CASSPSPESPYEQYF; DNA: TGTGCCAGCAGTCCCAGCCCGGAGAGCCCCTACGAGCAGTACTTC; V: TRBV27; size: NA; D: NA; J: TRBJ2-7
CDR3: CASSYVPGQGNEQYF; DNA: TGTGCCAGCAGTTACGTACCCGGACAGGGCAACGAGCAGTACTTC; V: TRBV6-6; size: NA; D: TRBD1; J: TRBJ2-7
CDR3: CASSPTGWRGTEAFF; DNA: TGTGCCAGCAGCCCAACAGGGTGGAGAGGCACTGAAGCTTTCTTT; V: TRBV7-2; size: NA; D: NA; J: TRBJ1-1
CDR3: CASSEAAGQPQHF; DNA: TGTGCCAGCAGTGAAGCGGCGGGTCAGCCCCAGCATTTT; V: TRBV6-1; size: NA; D: NA; J: TRBJ1-5
CDR3: CASSLIGTSGGPHGELFF; DNA: TGTGCCAGCAGCCTAATAGGGACTAGCGGGGGACCCCACGGGGAGCTGTTTTTT; V: TRBV5-6; size: NA; D: TRBD2; J: TRBJ2-2
CDR3: CASSLTPPRGGLNIQYF; DNA: TGTGCCAGCAGTTTGACCCCCCCAAGGGGTGGTCTAAACATTCAGTACTTC; V: TRBV6-4; size: NA; D: NA; J: TRBJ2-4
CDR3: CASNNRGRKAGELFF; DNA: TGTGCCAGTAATAACAGGGGGCGTAAAGCCGGGGAGCTGTTTTTT; V: TRBV19; size: once; D: TRBD1; J: TRBJ2-2
CDR3: CASSFAAVPSEQYF; DNA: TGTGCCAGCAGTTTTGCGGCGGTTCCATCCGAGCAGTACTTC; V: TRBV27; size: NA; D: NA; J: TRBJ2-7
CDR3: CASSLWTGGYEQYF; DNA: TGTGCCAGCAGCTTGTGGACAGGGGGCTACGAGCAGTACTTC; V: TRBV5-6; size: NA; D: TRBD1; J: TRBJ2-7
CDR3: CASRGLAGGATQYF; DNA: TGTGCCAGCAGGGGACTAGCGGGAGGCGCTACGCAGTATTTT; V: TRBV2; size: NA; D: TRBD2; J: TRBJ2-3